This T cell receptor beta chain comes out of a study of T cells after yellow fever vaccination. Ten or more counts support this clonotype. Its antigen is as yet unknown. The CDR3 contains 17 residues. The germline gives CDR1 MGHRA, CDR2 YSYEKL. Trimming cost V 1 base and J 5 bases, with 19 bases left between them. TCRdb reprocessed the 5' RACE reads with MiXCR, giving one entry per CDR3 protein. The sample has some 100,000 distinct CDR3 sequences, 6.5% to 9% seen once. Findings and limits, study-wide: Clones from primary vaccination mostly reappeared after the booster (roughly 95% CD4, over 85% CD8).

This sequence joins TRBV4-1 and TRBJ2-3; D may be TRBD2 (6 bases). Sequencing used CD4+ T cells sorted from PBMCs, obtained 35 to 50 days after the first yellow fever vaccination. The receptor comes from a man between 18 and 35 years old who received the YFV17D yellow fever vaccine. The CDR3 DNA reads TGCGCCAGCAGCCAAGTGAGTCCGCGGGGTAGAATAGATACGCAGTATTTT. As protein: CASSQVSPRGRIDTQYF.